Below are 14 T cell receptor beta chains sequenced from a single sample in a study of beta chain features in type 1 diabetes. Of the isolated RNA, all was reverse transcribed, and so the sequenced material was expressed TCRB transcripts. The protocol was immunoSEQ multiplex PCR, while the TCRdb copy is restricted to in-frame clones and leaves out a portion. Here the sample spans 250,000 to 350,000 clones, around 15% being singletons. The sample taken for sequencing was central memory CD4+ T cells from blood. These receptors all stem from a man aged 25 to 40 in good health.

V usage is TRBV9 and J usage is TRBJ2-1; D is ambiguous. The V end lost 1 base, the J end lost 3 bases, and 17 bases lay between the germline ends. Germline loops: CDR1 SGDLS, CDR2 YYNGEE. The CDR3 is made up of 17 amino acids. Written as DNA, the CDR3 is TGTGCCAGCAGCGTATCTCGCGATTTGGATCTCTACAATGAGCAGTTCTTC. Encoded protein: CASSVSRDLDLYNEQFF.

The chain is built from TRBV7-9 and TRBJ1-1; unclear D gene. V was pared by 5 bases and J by 1 base, with 17 bases between. The CDR3 contains 16 residues. The germline gives CDR1 SEHNR, CDR2 FQNEAQ (reference sequence). DNA for the CDR3: TGTGCCAGCAGCAAAATAGGTCCACAGCAGAACACTGAAGCTTTCTTT. Its protein is CASSKIGPQQNTEAFF.

The genes are TRBV5-8 and TRBJ1-1; tentatively, D is TRBD1 (6 bases). The length of the CDR3 is 16 residues. V was shortened by 2 bases and J by 6 bases, with 20 bases between the two germline ends. Per the germline V gene, CDR1 is SGHTS and CDR2 is YDEGEE. The CDR3 protein is CASSFLPGARLAEAFF. The CDR3 DNA reads TGTGCCAGCAGCTTCCTGCCGGGGGCTCGGTTGGCTGAAGCTTTCTTT.

This clone was seen a handful of times. The chain joins TRBV7-8 to TRBJ1-5; TRBD1 matches 10 bases. The CDR3 spans 16 residues. The V segment lost 3 bases and the J segment 3 bases; nucleotides outside the gene matches: 5. Germline V lookup: CDR1 SGHVS, CDR2 FQNEAQ. The CDR3, as DNA: TGTGCCAGCAGCTTTACCGGGACAGGGGACAATCAGCCCCAGCATTTT. This encodes CASSFTGTGDNQPQHF.

In its sample, this clone was seen a few times. A much larger clone lies a single base off, so this may be a read error. The J gene is TRBJ2-6, the V gene TRBV11-2; D call uncertain. Germline CDR1 is SGHAT and CDR2 is FQNNGV. Trimming stripped 2 bases from V and 1 base from J, with 3 bases between. The CDR3 totals 14 residues. CDR3 protein: CASSLPSGANVLTF. The CDR3 coding sequence is TGTGCCAGCAGCTTACCTTCTGGGGCCAACGTCCTGACTTTC.

J is TRBJ2-1 and V is TRBV29-1; tentatively, D is TRBD1 (6 bases). The CDR3 totals 18 residues. Between the trimmed V and J ends, which lost 7 bases and 7 bases, there was a span of 32 bases. CDR1 SQVTM and CDR2 ANQGSEA come from the germline V gene. In DNA, the CDR3 is TGCAGCGCCGCTGAGCTTGGACAGAGGGGTCCCCAGCGTAATGAGCAGTTCTTC. Protein sequence: CSAAELGQRGPQRNEQFF.

There are many counts of this clone. This chain joins TRBV19 and TRBJ2-1; D ambiguous. V was cut by 3 bases and J by 7 bases, with 13 bases left in between. Germline loops: CDR1 LNHDA, CDR2 SQIVND (reference sequence). This CDR3 spans 14 amino acids. The CDR3 loop reads CASSIVRGGNEQFF. Written as DNA, the CDR3 is TGTGCCAGTAGTATTGTTCGTGGTGGGAATGAGCAGTTCTTC.

The chain employs TRBV7-3 and TRBJ2-1; 8 bases are shared with TRBD2. Looked up from germline, CDR1 is SGHTA and CDR2 is FQGTGA. The CDR3 runs to 16 residues. With 4 bases clipped from V and 2 bases from J, the junction kept 7 bases outside the gene matches. For the CDR3, the DNA is TGTGCCAGCAGCTCCTCACTAGCGGTACCCTACAATGAGCAGTTCTTC. Translated, it gives CASSSSLAVPYNEQFF.

Only a few counts were recorded for this clone. The V and J genes are TRBV7-2 and TRBJ2-5; no firm D call. V lost 2 bases, J lost 5 bases, and 15 bases lay in between. This CDR3 is 15 amino acids long. Germline V CDR1 and CDR2: SGHTA, FQGNSA. CDR3 in DNA: TGTGCCAGCAGCTTACAGGCAGGAGCTTCTGAGACCCAGTACTTC. Protein sequence: CASSLQAGASETQYF.

This clone came up a few times. The rearrangement links TRBV11-2 to TRBJ2-1, with 9 bases aligning to TRBD2. The CDR3 consists of 16 residues. The J segment lost 3 bases and the V segment lost 1 base, leaving 4 bases of the junction unmatched. Germline assignment: CDR1 SGHAT and CDR2 FQNNGV. The CDR3 bases are TGTGCCAGCAGCTTAGGGCGGGAGGGCCGCTACAATGAGCAGTTCTTC. This sequence encodes CASSLGREGRYNEQFF. Variable domain in full (rest from reference TRBV11-2 and TRBJ2-1): EAGVAQSPRYKIIEKRQSVAFWCNPISGHATLYWYQQILGQGPKLLIQFQNNGVVDDSQLPKDRFSAERLKGVDSTLKIQPAKLEDSAVYLCASSLGREGRYNEQFFGPGTRLTVL.

The chain combines TRBV6-5 with TRBJ2-7, with TRBD1 as a possible D gene (5 bases). Per germline, CDR1 MNHEY and CDR2 SVGAGI. Trimming pared 3 bases from V and 1 base from J, leaving 7 bases between. This CDR3 comprises 13 residues. The CDR3 here is CASSYQGSYEQYV. CDR3 nucleotides: TGTGCCAGCAGTTATCAGGGATCCTACGAGCAGTACGTC.

This clone has just a few counts. V and J are TRBV7-2 and TRBJ1-5, with 9 bases fitting TRBD1. The V and J ends lost 6 bases and 6 bases, in that order; junction bases with no gene match: 6. The CDR3 runs 14 residues. Germline CDR1 and CDR2: SGHTA and FQGNSA. The CDR3 sequence: CASSQRTGAQPQHF. The CDR3 bases are TGTGCCAGCAGTCAGCGGACAGGGGCTCAGCCCCAGCATTTT.

This clone was observed a few times. The chain has TRBV6-4 and TRBJ2-1; tentative D call: TRBD2 (6 bases). The CDR3 runs to 14 residues. Between the trimmed V and J ends, which lost 5 bases and 0 bases, there was a span of 8 bases. Germline values: CDR1 MRHNA, CDR2 SNTAGT. The CDR3 is CASSREDSYNEQFF. The CDR3 bases are TGTGCCAGCAGTAGGGAGGACTCCTACAATGAGCAGTTCTTC.

V gene TRBV11-2 combines with J gene TRBJ1-3, with TRBD1 matching over 7 bases. This CDR3 comprises 13 residues. From germline, CDR1 is SGHAT and CDR2 FQNNGV. V was clipped by 2 bases and J by 7 bases; unmatched bases: 2. CDR3 coding DNA: TGTGCCAGCAGCTTAAGGGGGCTTAACACCATATATTTT. This encodes CASSLRGLNTIYF.